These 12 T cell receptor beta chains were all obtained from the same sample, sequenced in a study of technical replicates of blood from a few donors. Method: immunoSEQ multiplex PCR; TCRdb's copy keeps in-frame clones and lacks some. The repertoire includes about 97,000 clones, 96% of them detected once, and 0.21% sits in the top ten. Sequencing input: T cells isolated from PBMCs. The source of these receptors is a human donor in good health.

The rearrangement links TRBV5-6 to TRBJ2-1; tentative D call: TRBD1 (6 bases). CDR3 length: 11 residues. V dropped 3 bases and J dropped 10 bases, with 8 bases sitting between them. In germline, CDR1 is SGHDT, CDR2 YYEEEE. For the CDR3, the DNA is TGTGCCAGCAGCTCTAGGGGGGAGCAGTTCTTC. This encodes CASSSRGEQFF. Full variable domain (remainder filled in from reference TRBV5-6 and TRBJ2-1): DAGVTQSPTHLIKTRGQQVTLRCSPKSGHDTVSWYQQALGQGPQFIFQYYEEEERQRGNFPDRFSGHQFPNYSSELNVNALLLGDSALYLCASSSRGEQFFGPGTRLTVL.

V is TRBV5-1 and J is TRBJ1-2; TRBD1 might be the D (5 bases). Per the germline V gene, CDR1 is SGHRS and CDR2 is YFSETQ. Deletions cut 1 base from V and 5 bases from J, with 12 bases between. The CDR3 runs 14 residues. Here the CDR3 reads CASSLLQAEYGYTF. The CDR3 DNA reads TGCGCCAGCAGCTTGTTACAGGCGGAGTATGGCTACACCTTC. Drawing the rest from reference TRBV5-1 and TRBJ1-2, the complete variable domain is KAGVTQTPRYLIKTRGQQVTLSCSPISGHRSVSWYQQTPGQGLQFLFEYFSETQRNKGNFPGRFSGRQFSNSRSEMNVSTLELGDSALYLCASSLLQAEYGYTFGSGTRLTVV.

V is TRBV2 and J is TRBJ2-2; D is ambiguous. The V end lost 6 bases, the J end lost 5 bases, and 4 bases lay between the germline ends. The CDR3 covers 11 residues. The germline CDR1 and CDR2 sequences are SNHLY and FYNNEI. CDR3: CASSYTGELFF. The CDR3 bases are TGTGCCAGCAGCTATACCGGGGAGCTGTTTTTT.

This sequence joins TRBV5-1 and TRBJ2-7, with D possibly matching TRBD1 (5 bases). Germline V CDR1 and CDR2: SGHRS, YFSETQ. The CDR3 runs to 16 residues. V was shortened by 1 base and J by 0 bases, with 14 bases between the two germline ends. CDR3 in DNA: TGCGCCAGCAGCTTGTGGGCGACAGTGAACTCCTACGAGCAGTACTTC. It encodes CASSLWATVNSYEQYF.

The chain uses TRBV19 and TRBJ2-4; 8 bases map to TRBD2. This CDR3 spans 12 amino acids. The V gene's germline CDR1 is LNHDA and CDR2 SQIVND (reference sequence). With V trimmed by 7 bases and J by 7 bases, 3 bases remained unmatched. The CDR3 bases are TGTGCCAGTAATCCGGGAGGGAACATTCAGTACTTC. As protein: CASNPGGNIQYF.

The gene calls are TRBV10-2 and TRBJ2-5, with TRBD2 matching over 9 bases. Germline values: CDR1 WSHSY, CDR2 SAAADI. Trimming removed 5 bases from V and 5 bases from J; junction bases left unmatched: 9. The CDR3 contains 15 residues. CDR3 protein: CASSIAGGLGETQYF. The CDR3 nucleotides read TGCGCCAGCAGTATTGCGGGGGGGCTTGGGGAGACCCAGTACTTC.

The DNA for the CDR3 is TGTGCCATCCTAGACAGGGGGGACACTGAAGCTTTCTTT. Residues: CAILDRGDTEAFF. The rearrangement uses TRBV28 and TRBJ1-1, with 9 nucleotides matching TRBD1. This CDR3 comprises 13 residues. V shed 10 bases and J 3 bases; nucleotides not matched to a gene: 6. From germline, CDR1 is MDHEN and CDR2 SYDVKM.

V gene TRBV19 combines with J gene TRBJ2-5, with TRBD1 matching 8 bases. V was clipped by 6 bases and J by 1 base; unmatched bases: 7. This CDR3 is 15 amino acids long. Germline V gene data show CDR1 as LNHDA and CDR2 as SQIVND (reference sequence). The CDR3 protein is CASSPRTGLQETQYF. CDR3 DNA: TGTGCCAGTAGCCCTCGGACAGGGCTCCAAGAGACCCAGTACTTC.

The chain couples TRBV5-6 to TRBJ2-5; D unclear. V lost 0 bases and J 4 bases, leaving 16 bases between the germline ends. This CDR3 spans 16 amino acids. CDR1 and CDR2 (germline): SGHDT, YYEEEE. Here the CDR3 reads CASSLEQTKIPETQYF. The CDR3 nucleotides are TGTGCCAGCAGCTTGGAACAGACAAAAATACCAGAGACCCAGTACTTC. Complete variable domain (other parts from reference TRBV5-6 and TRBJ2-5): DAGVTQSPTHLIKTRGQQVTLRCSPKSGHDTVSWYQQALGQGPQFIFQYYEEEERQRGNFPDRFSGHQFPNYSSELNVNALLLGDSALYLCASSLEQTKIPETQYFGPGTRLLVL.

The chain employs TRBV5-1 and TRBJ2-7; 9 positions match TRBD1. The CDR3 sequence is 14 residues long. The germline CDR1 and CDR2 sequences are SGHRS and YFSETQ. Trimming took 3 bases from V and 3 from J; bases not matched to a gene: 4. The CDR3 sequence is CASSSGTGRYEQYF. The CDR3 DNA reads TGCGCCAGCAGCTCCGGGACAGGGCGCTACGAGCAGTACTTC.

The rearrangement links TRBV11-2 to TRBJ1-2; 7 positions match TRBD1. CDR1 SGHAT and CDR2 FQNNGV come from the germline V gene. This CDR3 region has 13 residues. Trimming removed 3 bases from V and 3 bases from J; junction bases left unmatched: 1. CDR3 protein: CASSFGTDYGYTF. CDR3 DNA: TGTGCCAGCAGCTTCGGGACAGACTATGGCTACACCTTC.

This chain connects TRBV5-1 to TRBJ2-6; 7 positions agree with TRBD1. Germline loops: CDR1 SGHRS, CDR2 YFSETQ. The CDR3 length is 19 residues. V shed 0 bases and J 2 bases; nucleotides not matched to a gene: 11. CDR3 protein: CASSLVQGTQGAGANVLTF. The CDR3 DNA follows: TGCGCCAGCAGCTTGGTCCAAGGGACGCAGGGGGCTGGGGCCAACGTCCTGACTTTC.